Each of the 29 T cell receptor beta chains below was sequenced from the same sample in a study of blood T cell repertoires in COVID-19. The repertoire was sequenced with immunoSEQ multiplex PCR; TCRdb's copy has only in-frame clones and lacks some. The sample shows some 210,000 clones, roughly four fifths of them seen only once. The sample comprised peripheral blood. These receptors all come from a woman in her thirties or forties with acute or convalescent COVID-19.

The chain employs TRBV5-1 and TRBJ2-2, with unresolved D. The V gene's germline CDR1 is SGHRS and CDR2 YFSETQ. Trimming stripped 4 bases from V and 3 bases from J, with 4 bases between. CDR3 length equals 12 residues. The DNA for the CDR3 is TGCGCCAGCAGCCGAGACACCGGGGAGCTGTTTTTT. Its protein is CASSRDTGELFF.

In nucleotides, the CDR3 is TGTGCCAGCAGCTTAAAGCGGGGGGGTCCTACGAACACCGGGGAGCTGTTTTTT. Amino acid sequence: CASSLKRGGPTNTGELFF. The rearrangement links TRBV7-2 to TRBJ2-2, with 10 bases aligning to TRBD2. The CDR3 is 18 amino acids. CDR1 is SGHTA, CDR2 FQGNSA, per germline. V was pared by 2 bases and J by 0 bases, with 6 bases of the junction left unmatched.

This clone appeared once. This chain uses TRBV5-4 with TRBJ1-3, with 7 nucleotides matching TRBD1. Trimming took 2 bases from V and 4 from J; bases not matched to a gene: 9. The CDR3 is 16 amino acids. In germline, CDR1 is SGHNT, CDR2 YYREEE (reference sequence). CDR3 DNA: TGTGCCAGCAGCTTAGGCCAGGGGGGTTTCGGAAACACCATATATTTT. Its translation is CASSLGQGGFGNTIYF.

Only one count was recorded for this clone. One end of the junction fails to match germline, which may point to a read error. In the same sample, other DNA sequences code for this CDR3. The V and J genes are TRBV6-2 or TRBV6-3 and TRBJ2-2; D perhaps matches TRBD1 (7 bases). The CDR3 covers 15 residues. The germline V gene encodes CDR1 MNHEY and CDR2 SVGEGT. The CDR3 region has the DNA TGTGCCAGCAGTTACGGAGGGGGCTCGGCCGGGGAACTGTTTTTT. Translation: CASSYGGGSAGELFF.

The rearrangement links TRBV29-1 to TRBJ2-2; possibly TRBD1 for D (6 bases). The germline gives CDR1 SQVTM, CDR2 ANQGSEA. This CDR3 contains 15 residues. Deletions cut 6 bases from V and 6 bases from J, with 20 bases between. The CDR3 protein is CSVAYRVGSAGELFF. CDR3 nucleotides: TGCAGCGTCGCATACAGGGTAGGGTCGGCCGGGGAGCTGTTTTTT.

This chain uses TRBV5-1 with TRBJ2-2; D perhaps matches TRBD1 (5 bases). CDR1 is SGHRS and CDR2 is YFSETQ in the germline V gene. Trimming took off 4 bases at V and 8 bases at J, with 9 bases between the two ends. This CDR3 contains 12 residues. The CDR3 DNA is TGCGCCAGCAGCATAAGACAGGGGGAGCTGTTTTTT. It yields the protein CASSIRQGELFF.

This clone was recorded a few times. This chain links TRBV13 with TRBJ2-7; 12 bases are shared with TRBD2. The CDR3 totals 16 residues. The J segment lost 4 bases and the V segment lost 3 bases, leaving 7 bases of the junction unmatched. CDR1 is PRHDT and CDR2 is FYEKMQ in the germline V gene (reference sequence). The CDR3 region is CASSLTSGSTGYEQYF. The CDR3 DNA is TGTGCCAGCAGCTTGACTAGCGGGAGTACCGGGTACGAGCAGTACTTC.

In DNA form, the CDR3 reads TGTGCCAGCATGACAGGAAGGGTCAATGAAGCTTTCTTT. As protein: CASMTGRVNEAFF. The J gene is TRBJ1-1, the V gene TRBV27, with D perhaps TRBD1 (6 bases). Germline V gene data show CDR1 as MNHEY and CDR2 as SMNVEV (reference sequence). The CDR3 has 13 amino acids. The V and J ends lost 7 bases and 7 bases respectively, with 16 bases between them.

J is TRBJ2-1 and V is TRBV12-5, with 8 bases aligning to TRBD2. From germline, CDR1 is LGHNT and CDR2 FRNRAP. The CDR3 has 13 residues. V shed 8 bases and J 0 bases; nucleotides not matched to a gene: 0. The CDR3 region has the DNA TGTGCTAGTAGCGGGAGCTCCTACAATGAGCAGTTCTTC. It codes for CASSGSSYNEQFF.

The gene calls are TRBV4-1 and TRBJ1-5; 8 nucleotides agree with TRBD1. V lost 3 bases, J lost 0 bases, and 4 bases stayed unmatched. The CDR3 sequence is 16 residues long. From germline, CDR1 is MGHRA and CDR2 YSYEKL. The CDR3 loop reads CASSHDGQGSNQPQHF. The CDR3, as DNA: TGCGCCAGCAGCCATGACGGACAGGGTAGCAATCAGCCCCAGCATTTT.

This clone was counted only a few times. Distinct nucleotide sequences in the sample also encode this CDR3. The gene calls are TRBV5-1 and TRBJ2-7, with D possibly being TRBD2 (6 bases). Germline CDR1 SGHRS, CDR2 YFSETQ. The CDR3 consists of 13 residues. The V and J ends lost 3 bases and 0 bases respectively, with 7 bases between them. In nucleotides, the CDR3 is TGCGCCAGCAGCTGGGGGGACTCCTACGAGCAGTACTTC. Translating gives CASSWGDSYEQYF. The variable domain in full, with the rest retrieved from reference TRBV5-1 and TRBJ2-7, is KAGVTQTPRYLIKTRGQQVTLSCSPISGHRSVSWYQQTPGQGLQFLFEYFSETQRNKGNFPGRFSGRQFSNSRSEMNVSTLELGDSALYLCASSWGDSYEQYFGPGTRLTVT.

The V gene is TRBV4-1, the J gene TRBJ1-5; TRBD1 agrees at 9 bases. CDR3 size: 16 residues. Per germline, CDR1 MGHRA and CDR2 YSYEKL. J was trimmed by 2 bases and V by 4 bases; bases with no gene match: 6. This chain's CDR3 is CASSPTGGNGNQPQHF. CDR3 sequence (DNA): TGCGCCAGCAGCCCCACAGGGGGCAACGGCAATCAGCCCCAGCATTTT.

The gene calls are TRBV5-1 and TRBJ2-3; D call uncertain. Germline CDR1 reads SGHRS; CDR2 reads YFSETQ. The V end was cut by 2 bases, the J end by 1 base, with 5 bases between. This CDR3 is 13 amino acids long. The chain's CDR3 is CASSFSGTDTQYF. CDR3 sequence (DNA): TGCGCCAGCAGCTTTTCTGGCACAGATACGCAGTATTTT.

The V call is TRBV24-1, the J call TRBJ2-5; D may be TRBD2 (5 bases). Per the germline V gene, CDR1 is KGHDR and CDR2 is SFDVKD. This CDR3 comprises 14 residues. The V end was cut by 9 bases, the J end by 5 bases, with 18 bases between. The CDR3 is CATAQRGPEETQYF. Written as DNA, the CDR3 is TGTGCCACCGCTCAGAGAGGGCCAGAGGAGACCCAGTACTTC.

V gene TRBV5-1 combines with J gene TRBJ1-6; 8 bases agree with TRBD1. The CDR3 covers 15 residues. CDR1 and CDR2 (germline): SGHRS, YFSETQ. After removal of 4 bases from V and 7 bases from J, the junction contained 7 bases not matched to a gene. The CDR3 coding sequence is TGCGCCAGCAGCCCGGAGGGACAGGCGAATTCACCCCTCCACTTT. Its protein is CASSPEGQANSPLHF.

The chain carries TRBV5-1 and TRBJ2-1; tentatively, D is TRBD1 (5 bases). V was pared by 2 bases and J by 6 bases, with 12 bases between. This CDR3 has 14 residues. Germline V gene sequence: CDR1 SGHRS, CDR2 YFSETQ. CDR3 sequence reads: CASSFLGRGNEQFF. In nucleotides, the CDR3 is TGCGCCAGCAGCTTCCTAGGAAGGGGCAATGAGCAGTTCTTC.

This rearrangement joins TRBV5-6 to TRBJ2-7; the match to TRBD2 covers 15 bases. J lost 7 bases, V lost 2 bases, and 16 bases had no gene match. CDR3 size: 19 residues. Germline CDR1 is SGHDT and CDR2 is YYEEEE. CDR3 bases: TGTGCCAGCAGCTTCTTAGAGGGGGCAACCGGGACTAGCGGGAGGGAGCAGTACTTC. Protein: CASSFLEGATGTSGREQYF.

DNA for the CDR3: TGCGCCAGCAGCCAAGATTGGGGGGGGTGTGGCTACACCTTC. This translates into CASSQDWGGCGYTF. The V call is TRBV4-3, the J call TRBJ1-2; maybe TRBD1 (5 bases). V was clipped by 0 bases and J by 7 bases, with 12 bases between them. CDR3 length: 14 residues. Germline CDR1 reads LGHNA; CDR2 reads YSLEER.

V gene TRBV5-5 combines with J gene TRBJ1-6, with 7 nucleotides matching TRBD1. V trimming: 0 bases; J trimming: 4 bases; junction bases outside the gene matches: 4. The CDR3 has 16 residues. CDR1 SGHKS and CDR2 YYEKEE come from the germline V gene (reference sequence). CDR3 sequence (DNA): TGTGCCAGCAGCTTGGAGTACAGGGGATATAATTCACCCCTCCACTTT. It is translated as CASSLEYRGYNSPLHF.

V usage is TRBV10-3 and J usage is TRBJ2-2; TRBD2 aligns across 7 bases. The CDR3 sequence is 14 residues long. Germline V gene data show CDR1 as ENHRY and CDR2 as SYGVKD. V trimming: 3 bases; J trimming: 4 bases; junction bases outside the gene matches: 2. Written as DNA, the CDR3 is TGTGCCATCAGTGACGGCGGGGGCACCGGGGAGCTGTTTTTT. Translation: CAISDGGGTGELFF.

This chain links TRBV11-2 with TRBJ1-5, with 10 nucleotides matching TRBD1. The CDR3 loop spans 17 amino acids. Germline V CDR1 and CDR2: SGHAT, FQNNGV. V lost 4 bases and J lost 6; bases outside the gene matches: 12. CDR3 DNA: TGTGCCAGCAGCTCCACACGGACAGGGGGTTTGTTTCAGCCCCAGCATTTT. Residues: CASSSTRTGGLFQPQHF.

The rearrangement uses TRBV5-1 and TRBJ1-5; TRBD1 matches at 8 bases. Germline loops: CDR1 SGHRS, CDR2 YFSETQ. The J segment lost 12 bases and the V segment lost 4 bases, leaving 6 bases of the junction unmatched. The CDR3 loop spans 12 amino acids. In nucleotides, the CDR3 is TGCGCCAGCAGCGTGACAGGGGAGGTCCAGCATTTT. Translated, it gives CASSVTGEVQHF. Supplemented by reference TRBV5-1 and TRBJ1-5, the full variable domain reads KAGVTQTPRYLIKTRGQQVTLSCSPISGHRSVSWYQQTPGQGLQFLFEYFSETQRNKGNFPGRFSGRQFSNSRSEMNVSTLELGDSALYLCASSVTGEVQHFGDGTRLSIL.

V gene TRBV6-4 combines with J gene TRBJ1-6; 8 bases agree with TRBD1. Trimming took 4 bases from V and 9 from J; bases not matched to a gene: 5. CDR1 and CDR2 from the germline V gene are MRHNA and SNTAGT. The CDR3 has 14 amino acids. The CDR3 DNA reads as TGTGCCAGCAGTGTCTGGACAGGGAGTTCACCCCTCCACTTT. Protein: CASSVWTGSSPLHF.

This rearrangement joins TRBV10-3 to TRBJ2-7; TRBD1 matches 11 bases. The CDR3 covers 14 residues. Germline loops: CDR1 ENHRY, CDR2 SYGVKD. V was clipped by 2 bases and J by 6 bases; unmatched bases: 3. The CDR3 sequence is CAISEAGQGGEQYF. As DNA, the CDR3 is TGTGCCATCAGTGAGGCGGGACAGGGGGGCGAGCAGTACTTC.

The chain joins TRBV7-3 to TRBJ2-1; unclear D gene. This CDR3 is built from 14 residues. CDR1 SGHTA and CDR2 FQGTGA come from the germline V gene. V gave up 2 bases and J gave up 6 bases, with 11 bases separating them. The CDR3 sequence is CASSLLTVSNEQFF. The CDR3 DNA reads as TGTGCCAGCAGCTTATTAACAGTCTCCAATGAGCAGTTCTTC.

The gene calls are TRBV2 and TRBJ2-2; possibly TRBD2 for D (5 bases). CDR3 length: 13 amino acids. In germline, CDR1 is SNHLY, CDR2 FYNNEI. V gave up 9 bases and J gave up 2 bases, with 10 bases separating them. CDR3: CARGGSNTGELFF. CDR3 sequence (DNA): TGTGCCAGAGGCGGGTCTAACACCGGGGAGCTGTTTTTT.

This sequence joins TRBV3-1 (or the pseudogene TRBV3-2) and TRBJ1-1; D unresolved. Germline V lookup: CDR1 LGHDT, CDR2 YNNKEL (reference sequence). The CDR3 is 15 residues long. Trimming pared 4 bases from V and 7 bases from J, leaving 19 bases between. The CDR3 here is CASSLYRHPEGEAFF. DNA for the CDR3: TGTGCCAGCAGCCTCTACCGACACCCAGAGGGTGAAGCTTTCTTT.

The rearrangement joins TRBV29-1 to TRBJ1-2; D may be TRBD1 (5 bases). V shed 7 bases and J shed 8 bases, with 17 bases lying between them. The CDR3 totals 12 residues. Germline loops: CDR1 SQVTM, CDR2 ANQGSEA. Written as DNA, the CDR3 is TGCAGCGCCCTGACAGTGAGAGAGGGCTACACCTTC. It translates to CSALTVREGYTF.

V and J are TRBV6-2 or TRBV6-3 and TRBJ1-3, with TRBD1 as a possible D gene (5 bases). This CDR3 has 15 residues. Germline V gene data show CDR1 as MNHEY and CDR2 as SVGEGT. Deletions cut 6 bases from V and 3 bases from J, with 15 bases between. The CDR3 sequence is CASRPGGSDGNTIYF. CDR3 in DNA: TGTGCCAGCAGGCCTGGGGGGTCCGATGGAAACACCATATATTTT.